One and the same sample provided the 23 T cell receptor beta chains below, sequenced in a study of blood T cells in healthy people across ages. Sample-barcoded 5' priming and a J-beta primer mix drove a second PCR of roughly 7 to 11 cycles. TCRdb re-derived calls from the 5' RACE reads in MiXCR, one entry per CDR3 protein. Of around 1,500,000 distinct CDR3 sequences listed, around 42% are singletons. Material: blood. These receptors all stem from a woman under 30 in good health.

V gene TRBV13 combines with J gene TRBJ2-5, with D tentatively TRBD1 (8 bases). Germline CDR1 is PRHDT and CDR2 is FYEKMQ (reference sequence). This CDR3 region has 16 residues. Trimming removed 5 bases at V and 3 bases at J, with 19 bases between. The CDR3 region is CASSDEQGGIEETQYF. The DNA for the CDR3 is TGTGCCAGCAGCGACGAACAGGGGGGGATAGAAGAGACCCAGTACTTC.

The V and J genes are TRBV12-3 or TRBV12-4 and TRBJ2-1, with a weak D call TRBD2 (6 bases). Trimming shortened V by 4 bases and J by 9 bases, and 19 bases separated the two germline ends. This CDR3 has 15 residues. CDR3 region: CASSWGSRLEGEQFF. The CDR3 bases are TGTGCCAGCAGTTGGGGCAGCCGGCTGGAGGGTGAGCAGTTCTTC.

This clonotype was seen a few times. The V gene is TRBV7-9, the J gene TRBJ2-3; D possibly corresponds to TRBD2 (5 bases). Trimming stripped 4 bases from V and 4 bases from J, with 18 bases between. The germline V gene has CDR1 SEHNR and CDR2 FQNEAQ (reference sequence). The CDR3 extends over 16 amino acids. CDR3 amino acids: CASSYYTGVGSDTQYF. As DNA, the CDR3 is TGTGCCAGCAGCTACTACACCGGGGTGGGATCAGATACGCAGTATTTT.

This clonotype has a handful of counts. The chain is built from TRBV27 and TRBJ2-7; 7 nucleotides match TRBD2. CDR1 is MNHEY and CDR2 is SMNVEV in the germline V gene (reference sequence). The CDR3 loop spans 16 amino acids. The V and J ends lost 6 bases and 2 bases, in that order; junction bases with no gene match: 13. CDR3 DNA sequence: TGTGCCAGCAGCTCGGCCTTTGGGGGGGGGGCCTACGAGCAGTACTTC. It codes for CASSSAFGGGAYEQYF.

This chain uses TRBV7-2 with TRBJ2-1; tentative D call: TRBD2 (5 bases). CDR1 SGHTA and CDR2 FQGNSA come from the germline V gene. V was pared by 0 bases and J by 9 bases, with 6 bases between. CDR3 length: 12 amino acids. The CDR3: CASSLATSEQFF. The CDR3 bases are TGTGCCAGCAGCTTAGCAACTAGTGAGCAGTTCTTC.

This sequence joins TRBV20-1 and TRBJ2-5; D unresolved. Germline V gives CDR1 DFQATT, CDR2 SNEGSKA (reference sequence). The CDR3 loop spans 14 amino acids. V dropped 1 base and J dropped 2 bases, with 11 bases sitting between them. CDR3 residues: CSARAPVTQETQYF. The CDR3 DNA reads as TGCAGTGCTAGAGCCCCGGTCACGCAAGAGACCCAGTACTTC.

This clonotype was counted at least ten times. The CDR3 loop is CASARDSYNEQFF. The CDR3 bases are TGTGCCAGCGCCCGGGACAGCTACAATGAGCAGTTCTTC. The rearrangement joins TRBV7-9 to TRBJ2-1; 7 nucleotides agree with TRBD1. CDR1 and CDR2 from the germline V gene are SEHNR and FQNEAQ (reference sequence). With 8 bases clipped from V and 3 bases from J, the junction kept 4 bases outside the gene matches. The CDR3 loop spans 13 amino acids.

In DNA form, the CDR3 reads TGCGCCAGCAGCTTCCCAGGATACCGCGAGCAGTACTTC. Its protein is CASSFPGYREQYF. This chain uses TRBV5-1 with TRBJ2-7, with D unclear. CDR1 SGHRS and CDR2 YFSETQ come from the germline V gene. Trimming stripped 2 bases from V and 6 bases from J, with 12 bases between. This CDR3 is built from 13 residues. The full variable domain, completed using reference TRBV5-1 and TRBJ2-7, is KAGVTQTPRYLIKTRGQQVTLSCSPISGHRSVSWYQQTPGQGLQFLFEYFSETQRNKGNFPGRFSGRQFSNSRSEMNVSTLELGDSALYLCASSFPGYREQYFGPGTRLTVT.

The chain joins TRBV10-3 to TRBJ2-1; D tentatively reads TRBD1 or TRBD2 (6 bases each). CDR1 ENHRY and CDR2 SYGVKD come from the germline V gene. This CDR3 spans 12 amino acids. Trimming shortened V by 11 bases and J by 4 bases, and 12 bases separated the two germline ends. The CDR3 nucleotides read TGTGCCGTCCGCGGGACATACAATGAGCAGTTCTTC. Amino acid sequence: CAVRGTYNEQFF.

This clonotype was recorded a few times. The chain is built from TRBV10-1 and TRBJ2-1; D gene ambiguous. V gave up 0 bases and J gave up 4 bases, with 13 bases separating them. CDR1 WNHNN and CDR2 SYGVQD come from the germline V gene (reference sequence). The CDR3 sequence is 16 residues long. This CDR3 is CASSESRSPRYNEQFF. The CDR3 DNA sequence: TGCGCCAGCAGTGAGTCGAGATCGCCGAGGTACAATGAGCAGTTCTTC.

The chain is built from TRBV4-1 and TRBJ2-3; 9 bases line up with TRBD2. This CDR3 contains 15 residues. Germline V gene sequence: CDR1 MGHRA, CDR2 YSYEKL. Unmatched junction bases numbered 5, after V lost 6 bases and J lost 1 base. CDR3 sequence (DNA): TGCGCCAGCAGAAGCGGGGGGAGAGGCACAGATACGCAGTATTTT. It codes for CASRSGGRGTDTQYF.

This clonotype was seen a handful of times. The rearrangement links TRBV4-1 to TRBJ2-3, with a possible D match to TRBD2 (6 bases). This CDR3 has 17 residues. Germline assignment: CDR1 MGHRA and CDR2 YSYEKL. Trimming pared 1 base from V and 2 bases from J, leaving 16 bases between. CDR3: CASSQVESGYNTDTQYF. The CDR3 nucleotides are TGCGCCAGCAGCCAAGTCGAAAGCGGGTATAACACAGATACGCAGTATTTT.

This clonotype has just a few counts. The J gene is TRBJ2-1, the V gene TRBV20-1, with 8 positions matching TRBD2. Looked up from germline, CDR1 is DFQATT and CDR2 is SNEGSKA (reference sequence). The CDR3 contains 15 residues. After removal of 3 bases from V and 0 bases from J, the junction contained 4 bases not matched to a gene. CDR3 in DNA: TGCAGTGCTAGCCGGGGGGGGAGCTCCTACAATGAGCAGTTCTTC. Translation: CSASRGGSSYNEQFF.

This clonotype was observed a few times. The chain is built from TRBV11-3 and TRBJ1-1; no definite D call. V was pared by 8 bases and J by 1 base, with 8 bases between. Germline V CDR1 and CDR2: SGHNT, YENEEA. The CDR3 spans 12 residues. CDR3 in DNA: TGTGCCAGCGGTCGGTCGAACACTGAAGCTTTCTTT. It is translated as CASGRSNTEAFF.

The chain recombines TRBV6-5 with TRBJ2-7; possible D gene TRBD1, 6 bases. CDR1 is MNHEY and CDR2 is SVGAGI in the germline V gene. CDR3 length: 13 amino acids. V was cut by 8 bases and J by 5 bases, with 16 bases left in between. The CDR3 here is CASPFDRLDEQYF. In DNA form, the CDR3 reads TGTGCCAGCCCCTTTGACAGGCTGGACGAGCAGTACTTC.

Turning to this clonotype: A read error may be the cause here, since a much bigger clone is one base away. CDR3 protein: CTSSKVADTQYF. DNA of the CDR3: TGTACCAGCAGCAAAGTAGCAGATACGCAGTATTTT. J is TRBJ2-3 and V is TRBV21-1. TRBV21-1 is an annotated pseudogene. The CDR3 consists of 12 residues.

This chain connects TRBV6-5 to TRBJ1-1; no reliable D call. The CDR3 loop spans 14 amino acids. The germline CDR1 and CDR2 sequences are MNHEY and SVGAGI. Trimming took 0 bases from V and 2 from J, leaving 7 bases between them. The CDR3 reads CASSYSSRNTEAFF. The CDR3 coding sequence is TGTGCCAGCAGTTACTCGAGTCGAAACACTGAAGCTTTCTTT.

This clonotype was seen more than once but under ten times. The chain links TRBV30 to TRBJ1-2, with D possibly being TRBD1 (5 bases). This CDR3 comprises 14 residues. CDR1 is GTSNPN, CDR2 SVGIG, per germline (reference sequence). The V end lost 0 bases, the J end lost 1 base, and 9 bases lay between the germline ends. CDR3 DNA sequence: TGTGCCTGGAGTGTTTACAGGCTTAACTATGGCTACACCTTC. Encoded protein: CAWSVYRLNYGYTF.

V usage is TRBV10-3 and J usage is TRBJ1-2; D gene ambiguous. The V gene lost 5 bases and the J gene lost 1 base, with 17 bases spanning the gap. Per the germline V gene, CDR1 is ENHRY and CDR2 is SYGVKD. This CDR3 is 16 amino acids long. The CDR3 DNA follows: TGTGCCATCAGTAAAGGTGGGCAGTCCAATAACTATGGCTACACCTTC. Its translation: CAISKGGQSNNYGYTF.

This clonotype was seen at least ten times. The chain uses TRBV6-2 or TRBV6-3 and TRBJ2-3; D not resolved. The V gene lost 0 bases and the J gene lost 9 bases, with 7 bases spanning the gap. From germline, CDR1 is MNHEY and CDR2 SVGEGT. The CDR3 is made up of 12 amino acids. The CDR3 sequence: CASSYSGGTQYF. CDR3 DNA sequence: TGTGCCAGCAGTTACTCGGGCGGAACGCAGTATTTT.

This clonotype was found a few times. The chain has TRBV2 and TRBJ1-5, with D hard to call. Trimming stripped 4 bases from V and 9 bases from J, with 10 bases between. CDR1 is SNHLY, CDR2 FYNNEI, per germline. The CDR3 loop spans 12 amino acids. The CDR3 is CASSAPPWPQHF. In nucleotides, the CDR3 is TGTGCCAGCAGTGCCCCACCATGGCCCCAGCATTTT.

This CDR3 is CASSLGQGDSYEQYF. CDR3 sequence (DNA): TGTGCCAGCAGCCTGGGACAGGGGGACTCCTACGAGCAGTACTTC. This chain joins TRBV7-9 and TRBJ2-7; TRBD1 matches at 11 bases. The CDR3 sequence is 15 residues long. The junction had 3 bases not matched to a gene; V was cut back by 5 bases and J by 0 bases. Germline V gene lookup returns CDR1 SEHNR and CDR2 FQNEAQ (reference sequence).

Concerning this clonotype: A much larger clone differs by one base, so this may be a read error. This rearrangement joins TRBV3-1 to TRBJ2-3, with unresolved D. The CDR3 is 13 amino acids. CDR1 LGHDT and CDR2 YNNKEL come from the germline V gene (reference sequence). CDR3 DNA sequence: TGTGCCAACAGCCAAGGGCAACCAAATACGCAGTATTTT. Protein sequence: CANSQGQPNTQYF.